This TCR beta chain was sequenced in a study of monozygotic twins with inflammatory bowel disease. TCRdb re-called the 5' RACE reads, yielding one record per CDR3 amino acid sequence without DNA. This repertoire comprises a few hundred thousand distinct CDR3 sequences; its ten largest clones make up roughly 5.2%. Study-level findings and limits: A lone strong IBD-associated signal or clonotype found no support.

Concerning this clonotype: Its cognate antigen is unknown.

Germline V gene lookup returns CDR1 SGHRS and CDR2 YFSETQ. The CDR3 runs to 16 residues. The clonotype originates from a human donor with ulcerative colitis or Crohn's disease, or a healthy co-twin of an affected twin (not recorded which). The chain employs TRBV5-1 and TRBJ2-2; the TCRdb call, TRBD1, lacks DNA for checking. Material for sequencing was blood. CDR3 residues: CASSTVGGHNTGELFF. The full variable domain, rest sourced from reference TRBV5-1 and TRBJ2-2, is KAGVTQTPRYLIKTRGQQVTLSCSPISGHRSVSWYQQTPGQGLQFLFEYFSETQRNKGNFPGRFSGRQFSNSRSEMNVSTLELGDSALYLCASSTVGGHNTGELFFGEGSRLTVL.